This T cell receptor (beta chain) was sequenced in a study of T-cell memory formation after mild COVID-19. Unmatched junction bases numbered 9, after V lost 6 bases and J lost 4 bases. Germline V gene data show CDR1 as SNHLY and CDR2 as FYNNEI. CDR3 length: 15 residues. Study-level points and caveats: Researchers found some responding clones in pre-infection memory, a sign that cross-reactive memory joined.

It was 5'RACE with constant-segment primers that produced the TCR alpha and TCR beta cDNA libraries, which carried sample barcodes and UMIs. TCRdb analysed the 5' RACE reads with MiXCR anew, one entry per CDR3 protein. The sample includes roughly 130,000 distinct CDR3 sequences, around 6.3% of them seen just once. This clonotype has more than one count but fewer than ten. Its antigen remains unidentified. The sample comprised PBMCs or a T cell subset sorted from them (not recorded which). This chain uses TRBV2 with TRBJ1-3; 7 positions match TRBD1. The sequence came from an adult woman who had mild COVID-19 (a few samples of this study predate the infection). Cell type and time point are not known. CDR3 sequence: CASRINEGAGNTIYF. The CDR3, as DNA: TGTGCCAGCAGAATAAATGAGGGGGCCGGAAACACCATATATTTT.